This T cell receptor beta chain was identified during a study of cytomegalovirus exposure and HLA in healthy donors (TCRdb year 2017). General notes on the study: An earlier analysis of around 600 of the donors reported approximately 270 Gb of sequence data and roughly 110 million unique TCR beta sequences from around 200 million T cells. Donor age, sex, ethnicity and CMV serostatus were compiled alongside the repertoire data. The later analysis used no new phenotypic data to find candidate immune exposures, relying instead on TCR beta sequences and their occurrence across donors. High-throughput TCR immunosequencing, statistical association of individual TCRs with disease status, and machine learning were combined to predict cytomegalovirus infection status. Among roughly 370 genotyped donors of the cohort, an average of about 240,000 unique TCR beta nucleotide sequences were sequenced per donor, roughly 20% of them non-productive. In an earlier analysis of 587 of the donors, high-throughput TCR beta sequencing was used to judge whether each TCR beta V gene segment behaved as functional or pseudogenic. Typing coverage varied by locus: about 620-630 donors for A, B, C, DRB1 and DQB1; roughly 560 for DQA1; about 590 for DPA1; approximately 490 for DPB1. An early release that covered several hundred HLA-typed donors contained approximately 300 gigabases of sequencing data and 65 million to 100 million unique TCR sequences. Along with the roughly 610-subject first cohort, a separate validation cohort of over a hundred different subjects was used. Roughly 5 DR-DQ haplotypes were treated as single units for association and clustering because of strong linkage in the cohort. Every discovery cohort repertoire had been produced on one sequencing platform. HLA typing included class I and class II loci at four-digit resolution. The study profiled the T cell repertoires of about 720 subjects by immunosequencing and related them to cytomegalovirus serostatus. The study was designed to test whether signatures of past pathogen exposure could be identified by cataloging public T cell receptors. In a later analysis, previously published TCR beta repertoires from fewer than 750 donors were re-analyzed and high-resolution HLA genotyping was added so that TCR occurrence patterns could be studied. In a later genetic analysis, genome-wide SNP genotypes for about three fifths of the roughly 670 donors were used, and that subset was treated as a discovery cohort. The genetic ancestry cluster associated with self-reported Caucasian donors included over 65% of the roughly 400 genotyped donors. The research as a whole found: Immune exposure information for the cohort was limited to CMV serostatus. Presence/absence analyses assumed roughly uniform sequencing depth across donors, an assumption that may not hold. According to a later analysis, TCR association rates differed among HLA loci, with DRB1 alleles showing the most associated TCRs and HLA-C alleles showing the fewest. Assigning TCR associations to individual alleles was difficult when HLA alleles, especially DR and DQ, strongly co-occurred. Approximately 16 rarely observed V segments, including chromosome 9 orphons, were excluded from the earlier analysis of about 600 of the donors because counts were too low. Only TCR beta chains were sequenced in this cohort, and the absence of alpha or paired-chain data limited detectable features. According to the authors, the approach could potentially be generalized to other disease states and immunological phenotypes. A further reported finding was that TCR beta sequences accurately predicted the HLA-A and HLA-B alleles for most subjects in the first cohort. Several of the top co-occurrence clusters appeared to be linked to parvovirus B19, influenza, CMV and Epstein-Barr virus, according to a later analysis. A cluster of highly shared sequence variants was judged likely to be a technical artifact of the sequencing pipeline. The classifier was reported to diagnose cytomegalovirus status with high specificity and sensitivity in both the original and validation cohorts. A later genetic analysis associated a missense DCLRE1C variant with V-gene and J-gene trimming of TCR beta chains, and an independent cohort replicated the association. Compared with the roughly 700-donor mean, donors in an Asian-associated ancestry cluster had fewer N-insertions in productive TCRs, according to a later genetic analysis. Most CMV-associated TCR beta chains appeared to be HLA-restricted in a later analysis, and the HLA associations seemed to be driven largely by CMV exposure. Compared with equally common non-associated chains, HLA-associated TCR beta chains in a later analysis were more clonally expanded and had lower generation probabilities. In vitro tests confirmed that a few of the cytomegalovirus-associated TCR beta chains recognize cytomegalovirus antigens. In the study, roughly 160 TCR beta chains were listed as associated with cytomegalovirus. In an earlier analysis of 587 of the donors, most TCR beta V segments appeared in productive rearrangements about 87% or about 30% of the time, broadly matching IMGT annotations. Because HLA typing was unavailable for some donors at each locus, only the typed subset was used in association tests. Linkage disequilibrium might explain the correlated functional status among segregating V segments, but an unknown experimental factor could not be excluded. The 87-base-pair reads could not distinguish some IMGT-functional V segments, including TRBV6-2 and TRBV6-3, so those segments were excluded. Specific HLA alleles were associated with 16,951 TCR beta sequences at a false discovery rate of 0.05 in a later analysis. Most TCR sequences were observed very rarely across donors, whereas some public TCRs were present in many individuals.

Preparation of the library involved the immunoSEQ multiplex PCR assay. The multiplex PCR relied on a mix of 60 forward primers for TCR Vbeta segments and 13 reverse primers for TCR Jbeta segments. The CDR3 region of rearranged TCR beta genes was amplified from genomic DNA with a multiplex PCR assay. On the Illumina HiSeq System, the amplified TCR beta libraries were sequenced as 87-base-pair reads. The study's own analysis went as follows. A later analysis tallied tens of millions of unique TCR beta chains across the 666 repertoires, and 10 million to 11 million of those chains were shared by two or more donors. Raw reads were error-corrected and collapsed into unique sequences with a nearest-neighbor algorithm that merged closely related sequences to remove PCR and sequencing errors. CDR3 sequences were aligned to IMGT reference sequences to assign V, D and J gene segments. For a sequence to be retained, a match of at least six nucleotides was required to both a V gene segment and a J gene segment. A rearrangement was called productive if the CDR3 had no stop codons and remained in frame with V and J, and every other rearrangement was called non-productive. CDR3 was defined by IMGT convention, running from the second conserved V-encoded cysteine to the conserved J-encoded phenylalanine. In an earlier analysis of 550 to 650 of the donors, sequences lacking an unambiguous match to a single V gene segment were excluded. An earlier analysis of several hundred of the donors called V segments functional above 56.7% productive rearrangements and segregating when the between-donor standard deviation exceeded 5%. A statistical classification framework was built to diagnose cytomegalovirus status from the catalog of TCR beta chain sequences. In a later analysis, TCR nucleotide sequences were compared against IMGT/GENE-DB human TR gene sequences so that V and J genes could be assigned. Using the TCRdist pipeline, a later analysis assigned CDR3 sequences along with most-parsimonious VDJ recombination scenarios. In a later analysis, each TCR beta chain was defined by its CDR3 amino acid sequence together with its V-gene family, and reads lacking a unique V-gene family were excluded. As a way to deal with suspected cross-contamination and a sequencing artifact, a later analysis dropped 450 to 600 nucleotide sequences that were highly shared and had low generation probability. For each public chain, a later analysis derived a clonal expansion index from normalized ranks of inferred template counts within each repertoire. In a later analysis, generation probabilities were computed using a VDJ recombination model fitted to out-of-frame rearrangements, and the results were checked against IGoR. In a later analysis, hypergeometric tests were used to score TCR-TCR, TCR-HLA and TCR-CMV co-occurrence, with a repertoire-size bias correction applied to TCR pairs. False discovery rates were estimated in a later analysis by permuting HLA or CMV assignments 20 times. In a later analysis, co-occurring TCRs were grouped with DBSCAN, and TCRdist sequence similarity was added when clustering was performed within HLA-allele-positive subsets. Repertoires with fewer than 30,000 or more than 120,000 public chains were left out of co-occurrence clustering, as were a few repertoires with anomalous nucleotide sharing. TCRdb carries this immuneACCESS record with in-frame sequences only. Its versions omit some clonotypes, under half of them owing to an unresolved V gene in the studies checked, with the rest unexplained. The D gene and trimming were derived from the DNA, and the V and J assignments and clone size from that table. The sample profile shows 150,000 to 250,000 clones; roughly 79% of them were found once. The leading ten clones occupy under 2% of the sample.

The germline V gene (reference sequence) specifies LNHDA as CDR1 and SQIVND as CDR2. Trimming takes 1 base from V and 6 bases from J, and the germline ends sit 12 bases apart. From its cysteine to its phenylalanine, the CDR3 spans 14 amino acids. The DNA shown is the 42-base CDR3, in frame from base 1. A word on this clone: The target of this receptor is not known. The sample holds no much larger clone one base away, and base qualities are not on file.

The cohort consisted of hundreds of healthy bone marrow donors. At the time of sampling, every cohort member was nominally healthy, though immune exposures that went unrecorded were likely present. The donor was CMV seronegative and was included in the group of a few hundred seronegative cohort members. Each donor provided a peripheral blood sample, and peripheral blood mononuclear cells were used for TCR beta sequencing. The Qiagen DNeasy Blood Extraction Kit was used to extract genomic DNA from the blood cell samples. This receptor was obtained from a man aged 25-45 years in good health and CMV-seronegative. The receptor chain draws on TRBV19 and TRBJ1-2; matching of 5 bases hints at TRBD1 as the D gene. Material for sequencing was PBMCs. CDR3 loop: CASSIVTGTHGYTF. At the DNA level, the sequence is TGTGCCAGTAGTATAGTTACAGGAACCCATGGCTACACCTTC.